Presented here are 14 T cell receptor beta chains from one specimen sequenced in a study of immune reconstitution after stem cell transplant in scleroderma. MiXCR was run by TCRdb on the RT-PCR reads, yielding one entry per CDR3 protein. The table lists 3,000 or so distinct CDR3 sequences, about 3.9% of them singletons. The specimen was taken before or after autologous hematopoietic stem cell transplantation (not recorded which). Receptors were obtained from a human donor with systemic sclerosis.

By frequency in the sample, this clonotype is medium-sized. The CDR3 here is CAISPGTSGEETQYF. The CDR3 region has the DNA TGTGCCATCAGTCCCGGGACTAGCGGGGAAGAGACCCAGTACTTC. The chain couples TRBV10-3 to TRBJ2-5; 13 positions match TRBD2. This CDR3 has 15 amino acids. V was clipped by 5 bases and J by 3 bases; unmatched bases: 3. The germline CDR1 and CDR2 sequences are ENHRY and SYGVKD.

By proportion, this clonotype is medium-sized (0.01 to 0.1%). The chain carries TRBV18 and TRBJ1-5; possible D gene TRBD1, 6 bases. V was shortened by 2 bases and J by 4 bases, with 18 bases between the two germline ends. CDR3 length equals 17 residues. In germline, CDR1 is KGHSH, CDR2 LQKENI. The CDR3 DNA follows: TGTGCCAGCTCACCAAGGTTCGTACCGCAGGGGAATCAGCCCCAGCATTTT. It codes for CASSPRFVPQGNQPQHF.

By share, this clonotype ranks as medium-sized. The chain combines TRBV20-1 with TRBJ2-5; D is perhaps TRBD2 (6 bases). Per the germline V gene, CDR1 is DFQATT and CDR2 is SNEGSKA (reference sequence). V dropped 6 bases and J dropped 5 bases, with 19 bases sitting between them. CDR3 length: 14 residues. The CDR3 loop reads CSARAHGRGETQYF. The CDR3 region has the DNA TGCAGTGCAAGGGCTCACGGGAGAGGGGAGACCCAGTACTTC.

This clonotype was picked up many times. The rearrangement links TRBV5-6 to TRBJ2-1; 8 nucleotides align to TRBD1. The CDR3 consists of 17 residues. Trimming removed 4 bases from V and 4 bases from J; junction bases left unmatched: 13. CDR1 SGHDT and CDR2 YYEEEE come from the germline V gene. CDR3 loop: CASSNYPRQGPYNEQFF. CDR3 nucleotides: TGTGCCAGCAGCAATTACCCCCGACAGGGGCCATACAATGAGCAGTTCTTC.

By sample share, this clonotype is medium-sized. This chain joins TRBV20-1 and TRBJ2-4, with D possibly called TRBD1 or TRBD2 (6 bases each). This CDR3 is 14 amino acids long. Trimming left V 3 bases short and J 5 bases short, with 14 bases between. Per germline, CDR1 DFQATT and CDR2 SNEGSKA (reference sequence). The CDR3 DNA is TGCAGTGCTAGGAGGGGGGCCACCCAAAACATTCAGTACTTC. It codes for CSARRGATQNIQYF.

By proportion, this clonotype is medium-sized (0.01 to 0.1%). This chain joins TRBV5-1 and TRBJ2-6; TRBD1 matches at 8 bases. CDR3 size: 20 residues. The trim removed 4 bases at V and 1 base at J, leaving 16 bases unmatched. Germline assignment: CDR1 SGHRS and CDR2 YFSETQ. CDR3 sequence: CASSPARGQGGTSGANVLTF. CDR3 DNA: TGCGCCAGCAGCCCGGCCCGAGGACAGGGAGGTACTTCTGGGGCCAACGTCCTGACTTTC.

This clonotype is labeled medium-sized. This chain connects TRBV20-1 to TRBJ2-3; TRBD2 agrees at 7 bases. Germline loops: CDR1 DFQATT, CDR2 SNEGSKA (reference sequence). The CDR3 consists of 16 residues. After removal of 0 bases from V and 5 bases from J, the junction contained 11 bases not matched to a gene. The CDR3 loop reads CSARDAGSGVGDTQYF. The CDR3 coding sequence is TGCAGTGCTAGAGACGCGGGGAGCGGGGTGGGAGATACGCAGTATTTT.

This clonotype counts as medium-sized (0.01 to 0.1%). J is TRBJ1-4 and V is TRBV20-1, with D possibly TRBD1 on 6 matching bases. Germline CDR1 DFQATT, CDR2 SNEGSKA (reference sequence). The CDR3 is 16 residues long. The ends were cut back, 0 bases at V and 2 bases at J, with 13 bases in the middle. CDR3 residues: CSARETGLSTNEKLFF. Here the CDR3 DNA reads TGCAGTGCTAGAGAGACAGGTTTATCGACTAATGAAAAACTGTTTTTT.

Within the sample, this clonotype is medium-sized. The chain couples TRBV29-1 to TRBJ2-2; 7 nucleotides line up with TRBD2. J gave up 5 bases and V 5 bases, and 2 bases lay outside the gene matches. The CDR3 has 12 amino acids. Per germline, CDR1 SQVTM and CDR2 ANQGSEA. As DNA, the CDR3 is TGCAGCGTTAAGGGAGGGACCGGGGAGCTGTTTTTT. Its protein is CSVKGGTGELFF.

This clonotype is labeled medium-sized (0.01 to 0.1%). The V gene is TRBV20-1, the J gene TRBJ2-1, with 8 positions matching TRBD2. Trimming removed 3 bases from V and 5 bases from J; junction bases left unmatched: 3. The V gene's germline CDR1 is DFQATT and CDR2 SNEGSKA (reference sequence). This CDR3 contains 13 residues. For the CDR3, the DNA is TGCAGTGCTAGTAAACTAGCGGACAATGAGCAGTTCTTC. Translation gives CSASKLADNEQFF.

By frequency in the sample, this clonotype is medium-sized. The rearrangement uses TRBV11-2 and TRBJ2-3; D unresolved. The CDR3 has 11 amino acids. CDR1 SGHAT and CDR2 FQNNGV come from the germline V gene. The V end lost 5 bases, the J end lost 5 bases, and 5 bases lay between the germline ends. The CDR3 DNA follows: TGTGCCAGCAGCCCCCTAGATACGCAGTATTTT. This gives the protein CASSPLDTQYF.

By sample share, this clonotype is medium-sized. V usage is TRBV7-2 and J usage is TRBJ1-1; 11 bases fit TRBD1. Germline CDR1 is SGHTA and CDR2 is FQGNSA. With 8 bases clipped from V and 4 bases from J, the junction kept 6 bases outside the gene matches. CDR3 length: 14 amino acids. DNA for the CDR3: TGTGCCAGCTCGGACAGGGGGCATGGCACTGAAGCTTTCTTT. This codes for CASSDRGHGTEAFF.

This clonotype was recorded once. A much larger clone is a single base away; this may be a read error. The CDR3 reads CSVGARNYEQYF. In nucleotides, the CDR3 is TGCAGCGTTGGGGCCAGGAACTACGAGCAGTACTTC. The chain couples TRBV29-1 to TRBJ2-7; no definite D call. V lost 4 bases and J 3 bases, leaving 10 bases between the germline ends. This CDR3 is built from 12 residues. Germline V gene sequence: CDR1 SQVTM, CDR2 ANQGSEA.

This chain links TRBV19 with TRBJ1-4; D unresolved. Trimming removed 6 bases from V and 7 bases from J, with 6 bases in between. CDR1 LNHDA and CDR2 SQIVND come from the germline V gene (reference sequence). There are 11 residues in the CDR3. In DNA, the CDR3 is TGTGCCAGTAGCCAGACTGAAAAACTGTTTTTT. This translates into CASSQTEKLFF.